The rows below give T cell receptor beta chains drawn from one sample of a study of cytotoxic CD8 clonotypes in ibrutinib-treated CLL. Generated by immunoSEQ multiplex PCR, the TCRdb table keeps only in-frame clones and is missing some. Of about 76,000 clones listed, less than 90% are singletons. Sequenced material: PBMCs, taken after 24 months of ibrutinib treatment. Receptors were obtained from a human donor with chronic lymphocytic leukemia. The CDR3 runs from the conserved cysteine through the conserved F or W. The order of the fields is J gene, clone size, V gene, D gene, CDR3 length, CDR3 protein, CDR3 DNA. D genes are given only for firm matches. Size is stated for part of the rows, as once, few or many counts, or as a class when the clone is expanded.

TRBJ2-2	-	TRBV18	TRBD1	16	CASSPLAGGGTGELFF	TGTGCCAGCTCACCCTTGGCAGGGGGCGGCACCGGGGAGCTGTTTTTT
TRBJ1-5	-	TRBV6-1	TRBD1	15	CAIHKTGESNQPQHF	TGTGCCATACACAAGACAGGGGAAAGCAATCAGCCCCAGCATTTT
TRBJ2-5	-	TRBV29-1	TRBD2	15	CSVERLAGGAETQYF	TGCAGCGTTGAGAGGTTAGCGGGAGGGGCGGAGACCCAGTACTTC
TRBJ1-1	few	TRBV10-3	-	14	CAISEFISTTEAFF	TGTGCCATCAGTGAGTTTATCAGTACCACTGAAGCTTTCTTT
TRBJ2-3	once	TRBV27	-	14	CASRPGSSTDTQYF	TGTGCCAGCAGGCCGGGTAGTAGCACAGATACGCAGTATTTT
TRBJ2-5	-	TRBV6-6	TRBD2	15	CASSKLAGGQETQYF	TGTGCCAGCAGCAAACTAGCGGGAGGCCAAGAGACCCAGTACTTC
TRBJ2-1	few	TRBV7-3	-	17	CASSLREVAFGGNEQFF	TGTGCCAGCAGCTTAAGGGAGGTGGCGTTTGGGGGCAATGAGCAGTTCTTC
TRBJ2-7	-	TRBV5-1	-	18	CASSLGERPLAGAYEQYF	TGCGCCAGCAGCTTAGGGGAACGCCCCCTAGCAGGGGCCTACGAGCAGTACTTC
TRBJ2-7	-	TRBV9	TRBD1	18	CASSVGVLGQGLSYEQYF	TGTGCCAGCAGCGTAGGAGTGTTGGGACAGGGTTTGTCCTACGAGCAGTACTTC
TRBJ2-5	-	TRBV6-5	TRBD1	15	CASSNVDRGWETQYF	TGTGCCAGCAGCAACGTCGACAGGGGGTGGGAGACCCAGTACTTC
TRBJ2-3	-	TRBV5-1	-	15	CASSTGLIVADTQYF	TGCGCCAGCAGCACGGGTCTCATCGTCGCAGATACGCAGTATTTT
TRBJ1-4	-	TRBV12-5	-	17	CASGLVPDGGLKEKLFF	TGTGCTAGTGGTTTGGTACCTGACGGGGGGCTGAAGGAAAAACTGTTTTTT
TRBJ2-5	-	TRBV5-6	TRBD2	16	CASSLGSGGRLETQYF	TGTGCCAGCAGCTTGGGTTCGGGAGGGCGGTTAGAGACCCAGTACTTC
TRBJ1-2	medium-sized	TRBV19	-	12	CASSISVYGYTF	TGTGCCAGTAGTATAAGCGTCTATGGCTACACCTTC
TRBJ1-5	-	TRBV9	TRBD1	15	CASSFGTGYNQPQHF	TGTGCCAGCAGCTTTGGGACAGGGTACAATCAGCCCCAGCATTTT
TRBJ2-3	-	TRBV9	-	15	CASSVRQRTGDTQYF	TGTGCCAGCAGCGTACGTCAAAGGACCGGGGATACGCAGTATTTT
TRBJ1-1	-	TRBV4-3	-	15	CASSQDAQGHTEAFF	TGCGCCAGCAGCCAAGATGCACAGGGCCACACTGAAGCTTTCTTT
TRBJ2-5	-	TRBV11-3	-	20	CASSLRRGEVYFGYQETQYF	TGTGCCAGCAGCCTACGTAGGGGAGAGGTTTATTTCGGGTACCAAGAGACCCAGTACTTC
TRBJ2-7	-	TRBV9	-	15	CASSPWDLENYEQYF	TGTGCCAGCAGCCCGTGGGACCTAGAAAACTACGAGCAGTACTTC
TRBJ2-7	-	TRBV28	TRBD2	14	CASRSSGRAHEQYF	TGTGCCAGCAGATCTAGCGGGAGGGCCCACGAGCAGTACTTC
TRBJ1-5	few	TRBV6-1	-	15	CASSESPAHNQPQHF	TGTGCCAGCAGTGAAAGCCCCGCACACAATCAGCCCCAGCATTTT
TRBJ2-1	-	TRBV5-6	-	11	CASSLINEQFF	TGTGCCAGCAGCTTGATCAATGAGCAGTTCTTC
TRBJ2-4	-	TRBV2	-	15	CASSEVEVAKNIQYF	TGTGCCAGCAGTGAGGTCGAGGTAGCCAAAAACATTCAGTACTTC
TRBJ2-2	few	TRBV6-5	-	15	CASRVEAGFTGELFF	TGTGCCAGCAGGGTAGAGGCCGGCTTCACCGGGGAGCTGTTTTTT
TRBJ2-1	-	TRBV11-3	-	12	CASSGGGYEQFF	TGTGCCAGCAGCGGAGGTGGGTATGAGCAGTTCTTC
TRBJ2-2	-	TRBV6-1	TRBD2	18	CASSEARVLAGNTGELFF	TGTGCCAGCAGTGAAGCTCGAGTGCTAGCGGGGAACACCGGGGAGCTGTTTTTT
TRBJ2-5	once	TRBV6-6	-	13	CASSYSYQETQYF	TGTGCCAGCAGTTACTCTTACCAAGAGACCCAGTACTTC
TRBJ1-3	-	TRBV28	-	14	CAITDGRSGNTIYF	TGTGCCATCACGGACGGCCGCTCTGGAAACACCATATATTTT
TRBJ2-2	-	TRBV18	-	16	CASSPQGSIRSGELFF	TGTGCCAGCTCACCGCAGGGGAGCATTCGATCCGGGGAGCTGTTTTTT
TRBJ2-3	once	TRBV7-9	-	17	CASSLNSHRALPGTQYF	TGTGCCAGCAGCTTAAATTCACACAGGGCTCTCCCTGGTACGCAGTATTTT
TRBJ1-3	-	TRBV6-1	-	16	CASSEYEGSSGNTIYF	TGTGCCAGCAGTGAATACGAGGGGTCCTCTGGAAACACCATATATTTT
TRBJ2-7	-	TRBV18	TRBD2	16	CASSPPGTSGRYEQYF	TGTGCCAGCTCACCACCCGGGACTAGCGGGAGGTACGAGCAGTACTTC
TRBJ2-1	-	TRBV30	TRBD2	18	CAWSKLADLWGSYNEQFF	TGTGCCTGGAGCAAACTAGCGGACCTCTGGGGGTCCTACAATGAGCAGTTCTTC
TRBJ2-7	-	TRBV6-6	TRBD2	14	CASSWTGTSSEQYF	TGTGCCAGCAGTTGGACCGGGACTAGCAGCGAGCAGTACTTC
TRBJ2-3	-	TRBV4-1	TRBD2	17	CASSQAPGLDWADTQYF	TGCGCCAGCAGCCAAGCCCCGGGACTAGACTGGGCAGATACGCAGTATTTT
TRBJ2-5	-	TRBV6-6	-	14	CASSVLAAQGTQYF	TGTGCCAGCAGTGTGTTAGCGGCCCAGGGGACCCAGTACTTC
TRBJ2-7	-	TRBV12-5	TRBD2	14	CASGPPGLNYEQYF	TGTGCTAGTGGACCTCCGGGACTAAACTACGAGCAGTACTTC
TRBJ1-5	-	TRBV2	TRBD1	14	CASLGQGPNQPQHF	TGTGCCAGCCTAGGACAGGGGCCCAATCAGCCCCAGCATTTT
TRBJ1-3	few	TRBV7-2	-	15	CASSLTGGAGNTIYF	TGTGCCAGCAGCCTCACGGGGGGGGCTGGAAACACCATATATTTT
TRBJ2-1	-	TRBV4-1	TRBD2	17	CASSRLAGGLSYNEQFF	TGCGCCAGCAGCCGGCTAGCGGGAGGTTTAAGTTACAATGAGCAGTTCTTC
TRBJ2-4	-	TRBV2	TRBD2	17	CASSGTSGIGAKNIQYF	TGTGCCAGCAGTGGGACTAGCGGGATAGGGGCCAAAAACATTCAGTACTTC
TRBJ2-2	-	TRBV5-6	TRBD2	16	CASSFGTSGSAGELFF	TGTGCCAGCAGTTTTGGGACTAGCGGGAGTGCCGGGGAGCTGTTTTTT
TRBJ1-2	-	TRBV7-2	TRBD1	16	CASSFSPTTGTGDYTF	TGTGCCAGCAGCTTCTCCCCCACCACCGGGACAGGGGACTACACCTTC
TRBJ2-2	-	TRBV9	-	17	CASSVALQGFGPGELFF	TGTGCCAGCAGCGTAGCCCTACAGGGCTTTGGACCCGGGGAGCTGTTTTTT
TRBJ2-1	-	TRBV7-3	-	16	CASSLTTGAPYNEQFF	TGTGCCAGCAGTCTTACAACTGGAGCCCCCTACAATGAGCAGTTCTTC
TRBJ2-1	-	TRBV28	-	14	CASSLWSSYNEQFF	TGTGCCAGCAGTTTGTGGAGCTCCTACAATGAGCAGTTCTTC
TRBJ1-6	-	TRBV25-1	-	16	CASRSSGQGDNSPLHF	TGTGCCAGCCGATCCTCGGGGCAGGGAGATAATTCACCCCTCCACTTT
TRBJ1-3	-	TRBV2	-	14	CASTDFNSGNTIYF	TGTGCCAGCACCGATTTTAACTCTGGAAACACCATATATTTT
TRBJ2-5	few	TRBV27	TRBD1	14	CASSSDRAQETQYF	TGTGCCAGCAGTTCGGACAGGGCCCAAGAGACCCAGTACTTC
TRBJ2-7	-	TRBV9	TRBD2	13	CASSAVAGGEQYF	TGTGCCAGCAGCGCCGTGGCGGGAGGGGAGCAGTACTTC
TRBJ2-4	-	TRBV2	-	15	CASSEEGVAKNIQYF	TGTGCCAGCAGTGAAGAGGGGGTAGCCAAAAACATTCAGTACTTC
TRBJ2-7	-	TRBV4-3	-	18	CASSQDLTAQGISYEQYF	TGCGCCAGCAGCCAAGATCTTACGGCGCAGGGGATCTCCTACGAGCAGTACTTC
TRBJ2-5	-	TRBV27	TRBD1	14	CASQRDRGTQTQYF	TGTGCCAGCCAGAGGGACAGGGGGACGCAGACCCAGTACTTC
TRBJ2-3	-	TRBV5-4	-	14	CASSLVGGRDTQYF	TGTGCCAGCAGCTTGGTAGGGGGAAGAGATACGCAGTATTTT